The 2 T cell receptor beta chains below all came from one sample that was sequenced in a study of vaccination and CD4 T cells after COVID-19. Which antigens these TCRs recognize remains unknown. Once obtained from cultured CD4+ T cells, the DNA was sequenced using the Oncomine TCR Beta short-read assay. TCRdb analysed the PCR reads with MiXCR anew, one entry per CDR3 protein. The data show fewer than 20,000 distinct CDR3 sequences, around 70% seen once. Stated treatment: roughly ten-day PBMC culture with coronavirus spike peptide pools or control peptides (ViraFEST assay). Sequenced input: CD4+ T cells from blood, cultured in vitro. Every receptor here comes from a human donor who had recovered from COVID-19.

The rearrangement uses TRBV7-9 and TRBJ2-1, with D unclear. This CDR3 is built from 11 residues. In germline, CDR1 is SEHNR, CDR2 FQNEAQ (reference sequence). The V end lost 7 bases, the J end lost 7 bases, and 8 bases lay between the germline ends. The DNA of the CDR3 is TGTGCCAGCAATGACGCAAATGAGCAGTTCTTC. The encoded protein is CASNDANEQFF.

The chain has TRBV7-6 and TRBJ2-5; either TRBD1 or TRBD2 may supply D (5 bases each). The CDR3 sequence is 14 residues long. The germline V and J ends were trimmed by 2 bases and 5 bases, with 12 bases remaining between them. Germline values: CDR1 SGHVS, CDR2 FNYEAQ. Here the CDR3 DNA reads TGTGCCAGCAGCTTACCGCCAGGGAGCGAGACCCAGTACTTC. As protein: CASSLPPGSETQYF.